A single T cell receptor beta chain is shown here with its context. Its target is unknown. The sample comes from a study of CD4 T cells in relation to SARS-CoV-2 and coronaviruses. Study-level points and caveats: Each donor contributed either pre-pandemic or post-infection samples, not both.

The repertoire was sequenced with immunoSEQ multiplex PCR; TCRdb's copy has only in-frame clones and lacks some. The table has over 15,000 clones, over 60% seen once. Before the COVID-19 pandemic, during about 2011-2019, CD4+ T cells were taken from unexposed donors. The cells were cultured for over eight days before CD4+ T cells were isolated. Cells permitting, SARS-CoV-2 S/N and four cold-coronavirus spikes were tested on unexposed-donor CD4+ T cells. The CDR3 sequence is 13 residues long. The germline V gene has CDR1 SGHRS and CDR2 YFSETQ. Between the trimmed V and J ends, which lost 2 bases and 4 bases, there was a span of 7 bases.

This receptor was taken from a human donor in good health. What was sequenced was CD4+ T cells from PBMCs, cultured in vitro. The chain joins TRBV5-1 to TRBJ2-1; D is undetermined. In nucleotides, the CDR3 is TGCGCCAGCAGCTTAGGGCCGTACAATGAGCAGTTCTTC. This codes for CASSLGPYNEQFF.